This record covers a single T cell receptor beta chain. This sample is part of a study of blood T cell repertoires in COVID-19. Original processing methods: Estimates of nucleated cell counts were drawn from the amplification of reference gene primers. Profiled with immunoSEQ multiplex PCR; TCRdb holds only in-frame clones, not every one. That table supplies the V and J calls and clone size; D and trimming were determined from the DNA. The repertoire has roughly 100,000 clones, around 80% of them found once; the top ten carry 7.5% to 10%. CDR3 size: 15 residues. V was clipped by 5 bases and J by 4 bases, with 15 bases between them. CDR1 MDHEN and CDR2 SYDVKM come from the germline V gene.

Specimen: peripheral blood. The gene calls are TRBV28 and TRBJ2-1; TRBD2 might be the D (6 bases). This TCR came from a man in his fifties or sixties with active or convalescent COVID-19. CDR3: CASSPGTPSYNEQFF. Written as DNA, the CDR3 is TGTGCCAGCAGTCCCGGGACTCCGTCTTACAATGAGCAGTTCTTC.